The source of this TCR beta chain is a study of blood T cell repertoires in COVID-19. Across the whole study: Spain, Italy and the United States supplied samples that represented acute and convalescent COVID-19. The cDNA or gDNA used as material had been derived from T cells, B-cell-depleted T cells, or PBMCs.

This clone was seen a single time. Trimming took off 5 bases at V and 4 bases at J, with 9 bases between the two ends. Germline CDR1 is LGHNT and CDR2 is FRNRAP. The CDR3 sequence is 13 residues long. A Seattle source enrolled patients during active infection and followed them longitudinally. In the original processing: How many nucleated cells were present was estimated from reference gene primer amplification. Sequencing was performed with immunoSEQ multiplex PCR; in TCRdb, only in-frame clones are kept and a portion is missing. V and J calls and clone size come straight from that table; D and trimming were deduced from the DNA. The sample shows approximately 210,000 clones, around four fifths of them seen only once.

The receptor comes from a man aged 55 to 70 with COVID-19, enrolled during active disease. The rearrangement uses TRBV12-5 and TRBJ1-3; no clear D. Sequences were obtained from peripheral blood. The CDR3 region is CASGISRGNTIYF. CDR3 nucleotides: TGTGCTAGTGGTATAAGCAGGGGAAACACCATATATTTT.